This record concerns one T cell receptor (beta chain) sequence. The sample originates from a study of technical replicates of blood from a handful of donors. Germline V lookup: CDR1 LGHNT, CDR2 FRNRAP. The ends were cut back, 6 bases at V and 1 base at J, with 9 bases in the middle. This CDR3 comprises 13 residues. The method was immunoSEQ multiplex PCR; TCRdb's version includes in-frame clones alone and lacks a portion of them. The sample consists of tens of thousands of clones, approximately 91% of them appearing once. The chain combines TRBV12-5 with TRBJ1-1; no firm D call. Sequencing was performed on T cells isolated from PBMCs. The receptor's source is a human donor in good health. The CDR3 DNA sequence: TGTGCTAGTGGAAACCGGGAGAACACTGAAGCTTTCTTT. Amino acids: CASGNRENTEAFF.